This entry lists 8 T cell receptor beta chains sequenced from one sample in a study of shared clonotypes between healthy human individuals (TCRdb year 2020). The library was made by the immunoSEQ multiplex PCR assay. TCRdb took over this immuneACCESS table, retaining in-frame rearrangements with V and J assigned. Such tables are incomplete; in checked studies, under half of the missing clones stem from an unresolved V gene, and the remainder is unexplained. A total of around 2.1 million clones appear in this sample, about 93% of them only once. The top ten constitute around 1.7% of the sample. For the CD8 naive samples, CD45RO-negative cells were positively selected for CCR7, yielding a CD45RA+CCR7+ population from which TemRA cells were excluded. Sequencing used naive CD8+ T cells from PBMCs. The cell subset or site label here, explained by the study, means: CD45RA+CCR7+. The receptors come from a man younger than 30 in good health. Some clones in this sample may be carry-over from other donors' samples.

This clone is a singleton in its sample. The chain carries TRBV2 and TRBJ2-1, with 10 bases aligning to TRBD2. The CDR3 extends over 16 amino acids. J lost 4 bases, V lost 6 bases, and 9 bases had no gene match. The germline gives CDR1 SNHLY, CDR2 FYNNEI. CDR3 sequence: CASRKDGTSVYNEQFF. CDR3 coding DNA: TGTGCCAGCAGGAAGGACGGGACTAGCGTATACAATGAGCAGTTCTTC.

The chain employs TRBV11-2 and TRBJ2-7, with 11 bases that match TRBD2. The V gene end was trimmed by 1 base and the J gene end by 1 base; junction bases not matched to a gene: 6. Per germline, CDR1 SGHAT and CDR2 FQNNGV. This CDR3 has 17 residues. CDR3 coding DNA: TGTGCCAGCAGCTTAGGACTAGCGGGGAGCACGTCCTACGAGCAGTACTTC. This gives the protein CASSLGLAGSTSYEQYF.

J is TRBJ2-3 and V is TRBV7-9; D gene ambiguous. V lost 2 bases to trimming and J lost 6 bases, with 12 bases between them. The CDR3 is made up of 14 amino acids. The germline gives CDR1 SEHNR, CDR2 FQNEAQ (reference sequence). The chain's CDR3 is CASSLIFGSDTQYF. Written as DNA, the CDR3 is TGTGCCAGCAGCTTAATATTCGGGTCGGATACGCAGTATTTT.

The rearrangement links TRBV18 to TRBJ2-7; 9 bases agree with TRBD2. Trimming took 3 bases from V and 6 from J; bases not matched to a gene: 9. The CDR3 spans 15 residues. In germline, CDR1 is KGHSH, CDR2 LQKENI. The CDR3 DNA is TGTGCCAGCTCACCCCCAAGCGGGAGGATACGCGAGCAGTACTTC. Protein: CASSPPSGRIREQYF.

The chain has TRBV7-9 and TRBJ1-1, with 8 bases matching TRBD1. Trimming cost V 9 bases and J 10 bases; bases outside gene matches: 7. The CDR3 has 11 amino acids. Per germline, CDR1 SEHNR and CDR2 FQNEAQ (reference sequence). CDR3 protein: CASLGQGGAFF. The CDR3 nucleotides are TGTGCCAGTCTCGGACAGGGCGGAGCTTTCTTT.

V gene TRBV6-6 combines with J gene TRBJ2-1, with 10 positions matching TRBD2. V shed 0 bases, J shed 8 bases, and the junction held 4 bases outside the gene matches. The germline gives CDR1 MNHNY, CDR2 SVGAGI (reference sequence). The CDR3 covers 15 residues. DNA of the CDR3: TGTGCCAGCAGTTACTCCGGGACTAGCGAAGATGAGCAGTTCTTC. The encoded protein is CASSYSGTSEDEQFF.

The chain is built from TRBV6-1 and TRBJ2-7, with 10 bases fitting TRBD2. CDR1 and CDR2 (germline): MNHNS, SASEGT. After removal of 1 base from V and 7 bases from J, the junction contained 13 bases not matched to a gene. There are 17 residues in the CDR3. CDR3 DNA sequence: TGTGCCAGCAGTGAAGGGAGGTGGCTAGCGGGAGAAGGGGAGCAGTACTTC. Protein sequence: CASSEGRWLAGEGEQYF.

This sequence joins TRBV6-5 and TRBJ2-7, with TRBD1 identical over 8 bases. The germline V gene has CDR1 MNHEY and CDR2 SVGAGI. The CDR3 contains 15 residues. With V trimmed by 4 bases and J by 0 bases, 5 bases remained unmatched. CDR3 nucleotide sequence: TGTGCCAGCAGTTGGGACAGGCCGACCTCCTACGAGCAGTACTTC. Residues: CASSWDRPTSYEQYF.